This passage covers 29 T cell receptor beta chains from one sample sequenced in a study of Ad26.COV2.S vaccination and SARS-CoV-2 variants. Assay used: immunoSEQ multiplex PCR; TCRdb lists only in-frame clones, some missing. The table has about 440,000 clones, about 90% seen once. Treatment noted: around 19 received Ad26.COV2.S at low or high dose, single or two shots; about 5 received placebo; per-sample allocation not given. Following the first vaccine or placebo injection, samples were taken on day 63. The sequences come from peripheral blood, collected in a trial of Ad26.COV2.S vaccine versus placebo. The source is a person between 18 and 65 years old who received the Ad26.COV2.S COVID-19 vaccine or a placebo.

As regards this clone: The junction shows a germline mismatch at one end, possibly a read error. V gene TRBV10-3 combines with J gene TRBJ1-4; D may be TRBD1 (5 bases). CDR3 length: 14 residues. In germline, CDR1 is ENHRY, CDR2 SYGVKD. CDR3 sequence reads: CAIRDSATNEKLFF. The CDR3 DNA sequence: TGTGCCATCCGTGACAGTGCAACTAATGAAAAACTGTTTTTT.

A single count supports this clone. Other DNA sequences in the same sample also yield this CDR3. The V call is TRBV6-2 or TRBV6-3, the J call TRBJ2-7; 8 positions match TRBD1. Trimming took 2 bases from V and 0 from J; bases not matched to a gene: 6. Germline V gene lookup returns CDR1 MNHEY and CDR2 SVGEGT. The length of the CDR3 is 16 residues. Here the CDR3 DNA reads TGTGCCAGCAGTTACCCCTGGGACAGGAGCTCCTACGAGCAGTACTTC. Its protein is CASSYPWDRSSYEQYF.

In this sample, this clone turned up once. The chain combines TRBV5-1 with TRBJ1-4; the D gene is possibly TRBD1 (6 bases). In germline, CDR1 is SGHRS, CDR2 YFSETQ. This CDR3 contains 17 residues. V was clipped by 0 bases and J by 3 bases, with 15 bases between them. Written as DNA, the CDR3 is TGCGCCAGCAGCTTGGGGGCCGGCGGGGGCCCTAATGAAAAACTGTTTTTT. This sequence encodes CASSLGAGGGPNEKLFF.

This chain joins TRBV11-1 and TRBJ2-1; a possible D gene is TRBD2 (6 bases). Germline CDR1 and CDR2: SGHAT and FQDESV (reference sequence). V lost 5 bases and J lost 8, with 22 bases in between. The CDR3 has 16 residues. CDR3 nucleotides: TGTGCCAGCAGCGCCCCCGGGAGAGCCCATGTCGATGAGCAGTTCTTC. This encodes CASSAPGRAHVDEQFF.

This chain joins TRBV7-2 and TRBJ1-5, with a possible D match to TRBD1 (5 bases). The CDR3 consists of 17 residues. Trimming took off 2 bases at V and 7 bases at J, with 21 bases between the two ends. Germline assignment: CDR1 SGHTA and CDR2 FQGNSA. In DNA, the CDR3 is TGTGCCAGCAGCTTACCCAGGATCAGGGAAAGTAAGCAGCCCCAGCATTTT. Its translation is CASSLPRIRESKQPQHF.

The genes are TRBV7-9 and TRBJ2-1; 9 nucleotides align to TRBD2. Germline V gene lookup returns CDR1 SEHNR and CDR2 FQNEAQ (reference sequence). Trimming took 5 bases from V and 3 from J; bases not matched to a gene: 8. The CDR3 sequence is 16 residues long. CDR3 nucleotides: TGTGCCAGCAGCCTACGGACTAGCGAGGGCTACAATGAGCAGTTCTTC. Its translation is CASSLRTSEGYNEQFF.

This clone was counted once. The chain combines TRBV6-5 with TRBJ1-6; TRBD1 might be the D (5 bases). Between the trimmed V and J ends, which lost 6 bases and 10 bases, there was a span of 16 bases. Germline CDR1 is MNHEY and CDR2 is SVGAGI. CDR3 size: 14 residues. This chain's CDR3 is CASRSLAGGSPLHF. DNA for the CDR3: TGTGCCAGCAGGTCCTTGGCGGGGGGATCACCCCTCCACTTT.

The chain links TRBV7-2 to TRBJ2-2; 9 bases align to TRBD2. V shed 2 bases and J 7 bases; nucleotides not matched to a gene: 5. This CDR3 is built from 15 residues. Germline V CDR1 and CDR2: SGHTA, FQGNSA. The CDR3 DNA is TGTGCCAGCAGCTTAAGTCTAGCGGGACACGGGGAGCTGTTTTTT. This gives the protein CASSLSLAGHGELFF.

The rearrangement joins TRBV14 to TRBJ2-2, with a weak D call TRBD2 (5 bases). CDR1 is SGHDN and CDR2 is FVKESK in the germline V gene. This CDR3 region has 18 residues. Trimming removed 1 base from V and 2 bases from J, with 17 bases in between. The CDR3 loop is CASSQVGSSDLNTGELFF. DNA of the CDR3: TGTGCCAGCAGCCAAGTAGGAAGTTCGGACTTAAACACCGGGGAGCTGTTTTTT. Complete variable domain (other parts from reference TRBV14 and TRBJ2-2): EAGVTQFPSHSVIEKGQTVTLRCDPISGHDNLYWYRRVMGKEIKFLLHFVKESKQDESGMPNNRFLAERTGGTYSTLKVQPAELEDSGVYFCASSQVGSSDLNTGELFFGEGSRLTVL.

This rearrangement joins TRBV11-3 to TRBJ1-6; D remains ambiguous. Per germline, CDR1 SGHNT and CDR2 YENEEA. V gave up 0 bases and J gave up 10 bases, with 7 bases separating them. The CDR3 sequence is 13 residues long. The CDR3 region is CASSLESASPLHF. CDR3 sequence (DNA): TGTGCCAGCAGCTTAGAGTCGGCCTCACCCCTCCACTTT.

The genes are TRBV30 and TRBJ2-7, with TRBD1 identical over 9 bases. CDR3 size: 13 residues. Germline V gene lookup returns CDR1 GTSNPN and CDR2 SVGIG (reference sequence). The V gene end was trimmed by 3 bases and the J gene end by 6 bases; junction bases not matched to a gene: 6. This CDR3 reads CAWSGRQGGEQYF. DNA of the CDR3: TGTGCCTGGAGCGGGAGACAGGGGGGCGAGCAGTACTTC.

V gene TRBV7-9 combines with J gene TRBJ2-2, with 15 nucleotides matching TRBD2. The CDR3 runs 19 residues. In germline, CDR1 is SEHNR, CDR2 FQNEAQ (reference sequence). With V trimmed by 5 bases and J by 1 base, 8 bases remained unmatched. The CDR3 is CASSPRGLAGGLNTGELFF. The CDR3, as DNA: TGTGCCAGCAGCCCCCGGGGACTAGCGGGAGGCCTGAACACCGGGGAGCTGTTTTTT.

This sequence joins TRBV18 and TRBJ1-1; 8 bases match TRBD1. Trimming took 6 bases from V and 4 from J; bases not matched to a gene: 10. The CDR3 has 15 amino acids. Germline CDR1 and CDR2: KGHSH and LQKENI. The CDR3 coding sequence is TGTGCCAGCTCCTGGGGGCGACAGGGGAGCACTGAAGCTTTCTTT. Protein sequence: CASSWGRQGSTEAFF. Full variable domain (missing parts from reference TRBV18 and TRBJ1-1): NAGVMQNPRHLVRRRGQEARLRCSPMKGHSHVYWYRQLPEEGLKFMVYLQKENIIDESGMPKERFSAEFPKEGPSILRIQQVVRGDSAAYFCASSWGRQGSTEAFFGQGTRLTVV.

The rearrangement uses TRBV27 and TRBJ2-7; D remains unclear. The length of the CDR3 is 13 residues. V lost 6 bases and J 3 bases, leaving 12 bases between the germline ends. The V gene's germline CDR1 is MNHEY and CDR2 SMNVEV (reference sequence). The CDR3 DNA reads as TGTGCCAGCAGCCGAGCCTACAGCTACGAGCAGTACTTC. Translation gives CASSRAYSYEQYF.

This clone was recorded a few times. The chain employs TRBV5-8 and TRBJ2-3; 9 bases line up with TRBD2. The germline CDR1 and CDR2 sequences are SGHTS and YDEGEE. The CDR3 is made up of 15 amino acids. V lost 5 bases and J lost 5; bases outside the gene matches: 9. CDR3 sequence reads: CASSKEGGRGDTQYF. CDR3 bases: TGTGCCAGCAGTAAGGAAGGCGGGAGGGGAGATACGCAGTATTTT. The variable domain in full, completed from reference TRBV5-8 and TRBJ2-3, reads EAGVTQSPTHLIKTRGQQATLRCSPISGHTSVYWYQQALGLGLQFLLWYDEGEERNRGNFPPRFSGRQFPNYSSELNVNALELEDSALYLCASSKEGGRGDTQYFGPGTRLTVL.

Note on this clone: This sample includes further DNA sequences coding for the same CDR3. The chain couples TRBV7-9 to TRBJ2-1; D gene unclear. The CDR3 totals 13 residues. CDR1 and CDR2 from the germline V gene are SEHNR and FQNEAQ (reference sequence). The ends were cut back, 3 bases at V and 2 bases at J, with 5 bases in the middle. This chain's CDR3 is CASSLAAYNEQFF. The CDR3 DNA is TGTGCCAGCAGCTTGGCGGCCTACAATGAGCAGTTCTTC.

The J gene is TRBJ2-1, the V gene TRBV11-2; D is possibly TRBD2 (6 bases). The CDR3 is made up of 15 amino acids. Looked up from germline, CDR1 is SGHAT and CDR2 is FQNNGV. V dropped 6 bases and J dropped 3 bases, with 15 bases sitting between them. In DNA, the CDR3 is TGTGCCAGCAGGGGACTTAGCCGGAACTACAATGAGCAGTTCTTC. Translation gives CASRGLSRNYNEQFF. Supplemented by reference TRBV11-2 and TRBJ2-1, the full variable domain reads EAGVAQSPRYKIIEKRQSVAFWCNPISGHATLYWYQQILGQGPKLLIQFQNNGVVDDSQLPKDRFSAERLKGVDSTLKIQPAKLEDSAVYLCASRGLSRNYNEQFFGPGTRLTVL.

The chain joins TRBV28 to TRBJ1-5, with 8 bases identical to TRBD1. Trimming removed 5 bases from V and 4 bases from J; junction bases left unmatched: 4. The CDR3 length is 14 residues. CDR1 and CDR2 from the germline V gene are MDHEN and SYDVKM. In DNA, the CDR3 is TGTGCCAGCAGTACTGGACAGGGAAATCAGCCCCAGCATTTT. This translates into CASSTGQGNQPQHF.

The chain has TRBV7-8 and TRBJ2-1; 10 bases map to TRBD2. With 3 bases clipped from V and 4 bases from J, the junction kept 6 bases outside the gene matches. The CDR3 is 16 amino acids. Germline V gene sequence: CDR1 SGHVS, CDR2 FQNEAQ. The CDR3 protein is CASSFLAGELYNEQFF. The CDR3 DNA reads TGTGCCAGCAGCTTTCTAGCGGGGGAACTTTACAATGAGCAGTTCTTC. Looking up the rest from reference TRBV7-8 and TRBJ2-1 gives the full variable domain: GAGVSQSPRYKVAKRGQDVALRCDPISGHVSLFWYQQALGQGPEFLTYFQNEAQLDKSGLPSDRFFAERPEGSVSTLKIQRTQQEDSAVYLCASSFLAGELYNEQFFGPGTRLTVL.

The chain has TRBV28 and TRBJ1-1; no firm D call. Trimming removed 3 bases from V and 3 bases from J, with 20 bases in between. CDR3 length equals 17 residues. CDR1 and CDR2 from the germline V gene are MDHEN and SYDVKM. The CDR3 DNA is TGTGCCAGCAGTTTGTCCCGCCGGGTGGGCCCTGACACTGAAGCTTTCTTT. Protein sequence: CASSLSRRVGPDTEAFF. The variable domain in full, with the rest retrieved from reference TRBV28 and TRBJ1-1, is DVKVTQSSRYLVKRTGEKVFLECVQDMDHENMFWYRQDPGLGLRLIYFSYDVKMKEKGDIPEGYSVSREKKERFSLILESASTNQTSMYLCASSLSRRVGPDTEAFFGQGTRLTVV.

V gene TRBV10-3 combines with J gene TRBJ1-1; 8 bases fit TRBD1. CDR1 is ENHRY and CDR2 is SYGVKD in the germline V gene. The CDR3 has 16 amino acids. J was trimmed by 1 base and V by 0 bases; bases with no gene match: 4. The CDR3 DNA follows: TGTGCCATCAGTGAGTCGAGGACAGGGACGAACACTGAAGCTTTCTTT. This sequence encodes CAISESRTGTNTEAFF.

The chain combines TRBV19 with TRBJ2-1; 8 positions agree with TRBD2. CDR1 and CDR2 (germline): LNHDA, SQIVND (reference sequence). This CDR3 is 16 amino acids long. The trim removed 4 bases at V and 4 bases at J, leaving 9 bases unmatched. The CDR3 DNA sequence: TGTGCCAGTAGTACCTGGACTAGCTCAAAGTACAATGAGCAGTTCTTC. Protein sequence: CASSTWTSSKYNEQFF.

The rearrangement joins TRBV10-3 to TRBJ2-7, with 7 nucleotides matching TRBD1. This CDR3 is built from 14 residues. The ends lost 3 bases at V and 3 bases at J; junction bases unmatched: 5. Germline CDR1 and CDR2: ENHRY and SYGVKD. The CDR3 reads CAISDPDRDYEQYF. The DNA for the CDR3 is TGTGCCATCAGTGACCCCGACAGGGACTACGAGCAGTACTTC.

The chain couples TRBV3-1 (or the pseudogene TRBV3-2) to TRBJ2-3, with D uncertain. Germline V CDR1 and CDR2: LGHDT, YNNKEL (reference sequence). The CDR3 totals 14 residues. Deletions cut 0 bases from V and 6 bases from J, with 10 bases between. CDR3 residues: CASSQDLKVDTQYF. In DNA form, the CDR3 reads TGTGCCAGCAGCCAAGATCTTAAGGTGGATACGCAGTATTTT.

The rearrangement uses TRBV4-1 and TRBJ1-5; TRBD1 agrees at 10 bases. Trimming removed 4 bases from V and 3 bases from J; junction bases left unmatched: 6. The length of the CDR3 is 16 residues. Germline values: CDR1 MGHRA, CDR2 YSYEKL. CDR3 nucleotide sequence: TGCGCCAGCAGCCCGACCGGGACAGGGGTCAATCAGCCCCAGCATTTT. It yields the protein CASSPTGTGVNQPQHF.

The rearrangement links TRBV7-6 to TRBJ1-2; no reliable D call. This CDR3 contains 12 residues. Trimming cost V 11 bases and J 2 bases, with 12 bases left between them. Germline CDR1 is SGHVS and CDR2 is FNYEAQ. Written as DNA, the CDR3 is TGTGCCCGCGGGAGGGTCAACTATGGCTACACCTTC. Translating gives CARGRVNYGYTF.

The rearrangement uses TRBV5-6 and TRBJ1-5, with 8 nucleotides matching TRBD1. CDR1 is SGHDT, CDR2 YYEEEE, per germline. The CDR3 is made up of 15 amino acids. The V segment lost 2 bases and the J segment 3 bases; nucleotides outside the gene matches: 4. The CDR3 nucleotides read TGTGCCAGCAGCTTCGACAGGGGCGTCAATCAGCCCCAGCATTTT. It is translated as CASSFDRGVNQPQHF. Full variable domain (remainder filled in from reference TRBV5-6 and TRBJ1-5): DAGVTQSPTHLIKTRGQQVTLRCSPKSGHDTVSWYQQALGQGPQFIFQYYEEEERQRGNFPDRFSGHQFPNYSSELNVNALLLGDSALYLCASSFDRGVNQPQHFGDGTRLSIL.

V is TRBV5-4 and J is TRBJ2-3, with D possibly being TRBD1 (5 bases). This CDR3 is 13 amino acids long. Germline assignment: CDR1 SGHNT and CDR2 YYREEE (reference sequence). Trimming pared 0 bases from V and 6 bases from J, leaving 8 bases between. The CDR3 spells CASSLEGQDTQYF. The CDR3 coding sequence is TGTGCCAGCAGCTTGGAGGGGCAGGATACGCAGTATTTT.

The chain employs TRBV20-1 and TRBJ2-3; the D gene could be TRBD1 or TRBD2 (6 bases each). Trimming took off 3 bases at V and 2 bases at J, with 24 bases between the two ends. Germline lookup yields CDR1 DFQATT and CDR2 SNEGSKA (reference sequence). The CDR3 runs 18 residues. The CDR3, as DNA: TGCAGTGCTAGTTTAAGGGGGGAAGCGTTCTTTTTCACAGATACGCAGTATTTT. Translated, it gives CSASLRGEAFFFTDTQYF.